This T cell receptor (beta chain) was identified in a study of graft-versus-host responses after intestinal transplantation. Profiling relied on immunoSEQ multiplex PCR, and the TCRdb table lists in-frame clones only, not all of them. The profile shows 150,000 or so clones, around 90% of them singletons. Germline loops: CDR1 SGHTA, CDR2 FQGNSA. The J segment lost 7 bases and the V segment lost 4 bases, leaving 9 bases of the junction unmatched. CDR3 length: 14 residues. Of note for this clone: The antigen is undetermined.

Study observations and caveats: An association linked early post-transplant HvG declines with peak circulating GvH clone levels.

The receptor's source is a human donor who received an intestinal transplant. The V gene is TRBV7-2, the J gene TRBJ2-7, with TRBD2 matching over 8 bases. The material was unstimulated CD4+ T cells sorted from spleen or lymph node cells, obtained before intestinal transplant. This CDR3 is CASSSRREADEQYF. As DNA, the CDR3 is TGTGCCAGCAGCTCGAGGCGGGAGGCGGATGAGCAGTACTTC.